Here is one T cell receptor (beta chain) with its context. As yet, its antigen is unknown. The data derive from a study of CD8+ T cells in alopecia areata. Treatment defined: oral pan-JAK inhibitor, 5-10 mg twice daily. Collected material from alopecia areata patients comprised lesional scalp punch biopsies and peripheral blood. Study results and limitations: Lesional scalp, notably in alopecia totalis/universalis, had clonality above that of normal scalp. Under tofacitinib, fewer expanded CD8+ clones appeared among the top 100 scalp clones.

Sequencing relied on a cDNA template that was reverse transcribed from extracted RNA. Data came from immunoSEQ multiplex PCR; TCRdb stores just in-frame clones and leaves some out. The data contain fewer than 250,000 clones, roughly 40% of them singletons. The germline V gene has CDR1 ENHRY and CDR2 SYGVKD. V was clipped by 5 bases and J by 4 bases; unmatched bases: 10. This CDR3 is built from 15 residues. Sequenced material: CD4+ T cells sorted from blood, taken around week 36, from a patient treated with tofacitinib. The chain employs TRBV10-3 and TRBJ1-2, with 7 bases aligning to TRBD1. This clonotype was sampled from a human donor with alopecia areata. CDR3 nucleotides: TGTGCCATCAGTTCACCGGGACAGAATTCCTATGGCTACACCTTC. It translates to CAISSPGQNSYGYTF.